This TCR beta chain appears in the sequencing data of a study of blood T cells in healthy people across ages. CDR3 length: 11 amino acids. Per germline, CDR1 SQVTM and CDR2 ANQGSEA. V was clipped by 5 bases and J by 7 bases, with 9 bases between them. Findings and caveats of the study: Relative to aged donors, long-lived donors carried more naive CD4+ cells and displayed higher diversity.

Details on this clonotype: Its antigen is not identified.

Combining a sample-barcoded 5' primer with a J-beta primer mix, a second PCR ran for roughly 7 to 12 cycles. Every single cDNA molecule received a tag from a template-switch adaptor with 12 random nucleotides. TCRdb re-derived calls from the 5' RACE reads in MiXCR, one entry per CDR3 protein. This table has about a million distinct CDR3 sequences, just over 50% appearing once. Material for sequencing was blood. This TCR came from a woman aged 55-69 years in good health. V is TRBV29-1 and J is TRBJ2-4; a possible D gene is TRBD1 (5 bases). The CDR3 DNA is TGCAGCGTTTTCCCAGGGAACATTCAGTACTTC. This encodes CSVFPGNIQYF.